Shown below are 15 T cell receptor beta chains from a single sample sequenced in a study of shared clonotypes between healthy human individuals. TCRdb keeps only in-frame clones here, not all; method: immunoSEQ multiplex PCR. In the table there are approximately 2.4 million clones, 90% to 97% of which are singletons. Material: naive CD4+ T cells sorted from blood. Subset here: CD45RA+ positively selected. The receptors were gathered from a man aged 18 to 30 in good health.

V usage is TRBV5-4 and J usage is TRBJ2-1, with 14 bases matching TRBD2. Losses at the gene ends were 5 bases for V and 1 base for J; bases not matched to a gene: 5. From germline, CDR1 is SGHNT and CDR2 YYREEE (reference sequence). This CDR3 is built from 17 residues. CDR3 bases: TGTGCCAGCAGAACGGGACTAGCGGGAGAGTCCTACAATGAGCAGTTCTTC. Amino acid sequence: CASRTGLAGESYNEQFF.

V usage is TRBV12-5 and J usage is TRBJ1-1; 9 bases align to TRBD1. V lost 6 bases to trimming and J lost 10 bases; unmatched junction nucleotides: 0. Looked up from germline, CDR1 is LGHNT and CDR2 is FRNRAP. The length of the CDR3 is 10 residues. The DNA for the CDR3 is TGTGCTAGTGGGACAGGGGGAGCTTTCTTT. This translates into CASGTGGAFF.

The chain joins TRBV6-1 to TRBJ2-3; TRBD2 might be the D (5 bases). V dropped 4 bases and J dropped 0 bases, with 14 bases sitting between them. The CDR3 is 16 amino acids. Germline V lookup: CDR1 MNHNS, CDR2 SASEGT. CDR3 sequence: CASSGPSGASTDTQYF. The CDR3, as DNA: TGTGCCAGCAGTGGACCGAGCGGAGCTAGCACAGATACGCAGTATTTT.

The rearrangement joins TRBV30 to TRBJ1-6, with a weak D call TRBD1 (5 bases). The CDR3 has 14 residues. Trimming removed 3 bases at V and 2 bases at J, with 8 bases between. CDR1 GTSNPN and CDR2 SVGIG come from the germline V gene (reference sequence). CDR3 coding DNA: TGTGCCTGGAGGCAGGGAACCTATAATTCACCCCTCCACTTT. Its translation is CAWRQGTYNSPLHF.

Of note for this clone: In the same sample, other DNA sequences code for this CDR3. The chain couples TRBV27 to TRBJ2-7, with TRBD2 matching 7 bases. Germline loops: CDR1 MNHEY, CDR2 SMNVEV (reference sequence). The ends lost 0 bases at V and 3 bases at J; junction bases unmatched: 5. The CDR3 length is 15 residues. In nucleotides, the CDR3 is TGTGCCAGCAGTTTATCGAGGCTAGCGGACTACGAGCAGTACTTC. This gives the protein CASSLSRLADYEQYF.

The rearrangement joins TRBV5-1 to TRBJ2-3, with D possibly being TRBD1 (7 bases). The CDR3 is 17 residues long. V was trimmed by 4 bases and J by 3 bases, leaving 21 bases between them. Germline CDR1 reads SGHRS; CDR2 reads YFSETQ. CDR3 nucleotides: TGCGCCAGCAGCAACCCGACAGGGCCGGGAGTGACAGATACGCAGTATTTT. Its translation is CASSNPTGPGVTDTQYF.

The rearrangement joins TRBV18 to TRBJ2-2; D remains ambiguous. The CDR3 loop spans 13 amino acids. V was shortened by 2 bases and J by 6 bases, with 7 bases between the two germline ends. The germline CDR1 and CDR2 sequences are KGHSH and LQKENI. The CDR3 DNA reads TGTGCCAGCTCACCAGAGAGGCCCGGGGAGCTGTTTTTT. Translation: CASSPERPGELFF.

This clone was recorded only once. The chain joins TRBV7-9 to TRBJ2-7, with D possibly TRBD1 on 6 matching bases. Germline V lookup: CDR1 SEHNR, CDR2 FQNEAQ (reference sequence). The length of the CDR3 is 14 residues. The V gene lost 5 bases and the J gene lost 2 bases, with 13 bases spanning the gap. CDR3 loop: CASSGQTVAYEQYF. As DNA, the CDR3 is TGTGCCAGCAGCGGACAGACAGTAGCCTACGAGCAGTACTTC.

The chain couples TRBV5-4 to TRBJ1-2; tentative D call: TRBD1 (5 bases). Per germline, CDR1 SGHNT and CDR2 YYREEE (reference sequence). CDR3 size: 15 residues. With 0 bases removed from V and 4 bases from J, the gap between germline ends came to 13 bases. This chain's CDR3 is CASSLVGPGPYGYTF. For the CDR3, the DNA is TGTGCCAGCAGCTTGGTTGGGCCAGGGCCCTATGGCTACACCTTC.

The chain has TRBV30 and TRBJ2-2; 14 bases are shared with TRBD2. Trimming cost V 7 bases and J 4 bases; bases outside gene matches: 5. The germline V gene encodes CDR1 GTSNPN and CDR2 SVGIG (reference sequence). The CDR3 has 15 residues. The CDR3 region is CASRLAGGRTGELFF. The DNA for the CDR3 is TGTGCCTCCAGACTAGCGGGGGGGCGCACCGGGGAGCTGTTTTTT.

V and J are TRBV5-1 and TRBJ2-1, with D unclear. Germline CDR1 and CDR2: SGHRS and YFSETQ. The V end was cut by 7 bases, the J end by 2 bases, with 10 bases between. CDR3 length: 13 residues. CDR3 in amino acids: CASRPFPYNEQFF. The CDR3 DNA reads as TGCGCCAGCCGACCCTTTCCCTACAATGAGCAGTTCTTC. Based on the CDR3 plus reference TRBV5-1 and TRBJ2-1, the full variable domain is KAGVTQTPRYLIKTRGQQVTLSCSPISGHRSVSWYQQTPGQGLQFLFEYFSETQRNKGNFPGRFSGRQFSNSRSEMNVSTLELGDSALYLCASRPFPYNEQFFGPGTRLTVL.

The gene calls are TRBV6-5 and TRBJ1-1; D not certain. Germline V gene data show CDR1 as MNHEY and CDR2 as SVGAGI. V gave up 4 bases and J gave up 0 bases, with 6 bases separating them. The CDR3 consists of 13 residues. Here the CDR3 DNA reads TGTGCCAGCAGTTCCAAGATGAACACTGAAGCTTTCTTT. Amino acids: CASSSKMNTEAFF.

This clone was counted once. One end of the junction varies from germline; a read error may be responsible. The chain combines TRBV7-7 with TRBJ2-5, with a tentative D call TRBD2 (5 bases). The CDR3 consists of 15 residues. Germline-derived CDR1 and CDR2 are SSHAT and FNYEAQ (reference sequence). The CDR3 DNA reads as TGTGCTAGCAGCTTAGCCCCAGGACTCTGGGAGACCCAGTACTTC. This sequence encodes CASSLAPGLWETQYF.

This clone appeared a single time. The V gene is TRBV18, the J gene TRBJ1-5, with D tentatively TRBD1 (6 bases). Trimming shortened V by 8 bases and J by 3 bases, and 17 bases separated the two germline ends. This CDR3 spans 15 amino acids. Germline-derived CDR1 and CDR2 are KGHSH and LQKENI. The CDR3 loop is CASARETGFNQPQHF. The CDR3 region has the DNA TGTGCCAGCGCCCGAGAGACAGGCTTCAATCAGCCCCAGCATTTT.

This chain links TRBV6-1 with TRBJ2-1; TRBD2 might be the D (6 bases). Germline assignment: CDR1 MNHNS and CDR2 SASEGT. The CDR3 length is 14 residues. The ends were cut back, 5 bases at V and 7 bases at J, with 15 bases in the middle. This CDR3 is CASSRSGTLNEQFF. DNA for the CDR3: TGTGCCAGCAGTCGCTCCGGGACTCTTAATGAGCAGTTCTTC.